This T cell receptor (beta chain) was documented in a study of cytomegalovirus exposure and HLA in healthy donors. Study in general: In a later analysis, it was reported that the 110 or so validation repertoires had been produced on the same platform as the 550 to 700 repertoires belonging to the first cohort.

Concerning this clone: Its specificity is unknown.

The donors were part of the validation cohort, which consisted of under 150 subjects and was separate from the first cohort of about 650 subjects. The ends lost 8 bases at V and 0 bases at J; junction bases unmatched: 10. The CDR3 totals 14 residues. CDR1 GTSNPN and CDR2 SVGIG come from the germline V gene (reference sequence). Overall study results and limits: Most TCR sequences were seen very rarely across donors, but some public TCRs occurred in many. In vitro work confirmed that a few CMV-associated chains recognize CMV antigens.

Sequenced by immunoSEQ multiplex PCR; TCRdb stores in-frame clones only, minus some. The repertoire has 200,000 or so clones, under 95% of them found once; the top ten carry roughly 1%. The chain uses TRBV30 and TRBJ2-7; 7 bases agree with TRBD2. The sequence derives from a young woman in good health and CMV-seronegative. Sample: PBMCs. The CDR3 coding sequence is TGTGCCGGGGGGAGGGGATCGAGCTCCTACGAGCAGTACTTC. Protein product: CAGGRGSSSYEQYF.